The 20 T cell receptor beta chains below all came from one sample that was sequenced in a study of identical twins (dated by TCRdb to about 2016). The library came from 5' RACE. Instrument used: Illumina HiSeq 2000. TCRdb redid the processing of the public reads, applying fastp at Q25 and MiXCR, and retained in-frame beta chains. All rows with the same CDR3 protein become a single entry with the most common DNA and genes. Within this sample are around 480,000 distinct CDR3 sequences, with 14% of them counted one time only. Approximately 1% of the sample is in the top ten clones. This same sample was also taken into another study, of yellow fever vaccine responses in identical twins.

Material: CD4+ T cells sorted from blood. Receptors were obtained from a woman under 30 in good health.

This clonotype was seen at least ten times. The V gene is TRBV7-2, the J gene TRBJ2-7; D call uncertain. The CDR3 extends over 13 amino acids. Looked up from germline, CDR1 is SGHTA and CDR2 is FQGNSA. V dropped 4 bases and J dropped 4 bases, with 11 bases sitting between them. CDR3 nucleotides: TGTGCCAGCAGCTCCGGAAACGGTTACGAGCAGTACTTC. This gives the protein CASSSGNGYEQYF.

The CDR3 reads CASSLVRAYEQYF. Written as DNA, the CDR3 is TGTGCCAGCAGCTTAGTACGAGCCTACGAGCAGTACTTC. The chain has TRBV7-2 and TRBJ2-7, with D unclear. CDR1 and CDR2 from the germline V gene are SGHTA and FQGNSA. The V gene lost 1 base and the J gene lost 2 bases, with 6 bases spanning the gap. The CDR3 totals 13 residues. The whole variable domain, filled in from reference TRBV7-2 and TRBJ2-7, reads GAGVSQSPSNKVTEKGKDVELRCDPISGHTALYWYRQSLGQGLEFLIYFQGNSAPDKSGLPSDRFSAERTGGSVSTLTIQRTQQEDSAVYLCASSLVRAYEQYFGPGTRLTVT.

This clonotype was seen a handful of times. J is TRBJ2-3 and V is TRBV12-5; either TRBD1 or TRBD2 may supply D (5 bases each). Germline assignment: CDR1 LGHNT and CDR2 FRNRAP. The CDR3 sequence is 15 residues long. Trimming shortened V by 3 bases and J by 6 bases, and 16 bases separated the two germline ends. The CDR3 region has the DNA TGTGCTAGTGGTTTAGGGGACGAGAGGGACGATACGCAGTATTTT. Encoded protein: CASGLGDERDDTQYF.

This clonotype showed up just a few times. V gene TRBV18 combines with J gene TRBJ2-2; D may be TRBD2 (5 bases). This CDR3 comprises 15 residues. Germline CDR1 and CDR2: KGHSH and LQKENI. The germline V and J ends were trimmed by 1 base and 6 bases, with 12 bases remaining between them. As DNA, the CDR3 is TGTGCCAGCTCACCACTGAGGGAAGGACCCGGGGAGCTGTTTTTT. It specifies CASSPLREGPGELFF.

This clonotype was seen more than once but under ten times. The gene calls are TRBV19 and TRBJ2-2; 14 nucleotides line up with TRBD2. The CDR3 has 16 amino acids. Germline V gives CDR1 LNHDA, CDR2 SQIVND (reference sequence). Trimming removed 9 bases from V and 7 bases from J; junction bases left unmatched: 10. The chain's CDR3 is CASALGLAGAVGELFF. The CDR3 DNA is TGTGCCAGCGCATTGGGACTAGCGGGAGCGGTCGGGGAGCTGTTTTTT.

The chain joins TRBV29-1 to TRBJ2-1, with TRBD1 as a possible D gene (5 bases). The CDR3 is 14 amino acids. The V end lost 7 bases, the J end lost 3 bases, and 16 bases lay between the germline ends. Germline V gene data show CDR1 as SQVTM and CDR2 as ANQGSEA. The CDR3 reads CSASTDPGYNEQFF. CDR3 nucleotide sequence: TGCAGCGCCTCGACAGACCCAGGCTACAATGAGCAGTTCTTC.

This clonotype was seen ten or more times. The gene calls are TRBV7-3 and TRBJ1-6; the D is unclear. CDR1 and CDR2 (germline): SGHTA, FQGTGA. V dropped 3 bases and J dropped 6 bases, with 9 bases sitting between them. The CDR3 contains 14 residues. The CDR3 coding sequence is TGTGCCAGCAGCTTTATGGCCCTTAATTCACCCCTCCACTTT. Residues: CASSFMALNSPLHF.

This clonotype showed up just a few times. The rearrangement joins TRBV6-5 to TRBJ2-1, with D possibly matching TRBD2 (6 bases). This CDR3 contains 15 residues. Germline CDR1 reads MNHEY; CDR2 reads SVGAGI. V dropped 0 bases and J dropped 12 bases, with 18 bases sitting between them. CDR3 DNA: TGTGCCAGCAGTTACTCAGGGACTGGCCCCCACGGGCAGTTCTTC. The encoded protein is CASSYSGTGPHGQFF.

The chain has TRBV20-1 and TRBJ2-2; 14 bases line up with TRBD2. This CDR3 is built from 19 residues. The germline V gene encodes CDR1 DFQATT and CDR2 SNEGSKA (reference sequence). Trimming removed 4 bases from V and 4 bases from J; junction bases left unmatched: 14. The CDR3, as DNA: TGCAGTGCTAACTCCGTCTCGGGACTAGCGGGAGAGCGCACCGGGGAGCTGTTTTTT. It yields the protein CSANSVSGLAGERTGELFF.

The J gene is TRBJ2-2, the V gene TRBV14; no firm D call. The CDR3 length is 15 residues. Trimming left V 1 base short and J 1 base short, with 7 bases between. Germline V lookup: CDR1 SGHDN, CDR2 FVKESK. The CDR3 sequence is CASSQVGGNTGELFF. The CDR3 region has the DNA TGTGCCAGCAGCCAAGTAGGCGGGAACACCGGGGAGCTGTTTTTT.

This clonotype was seen at least ten times. The CDR3 nucleotides are TGTGCCAGCAGCTTACCACAAGGGGGTGGCACTGAAGCTTTCTTT. Residues: CASSLPQGGGTEAFF. The chain is built from TRBV5-4 and TRBJ1-1, with D perhaps matching TRBD1 (6 bases). This CDR3 region has 15 residues. With 2 bases removed from V and 4 bases from J, the gap between germline ends came to 15 bases. The germline gives CDR1 SGHNT, CDR2 YYREEE (reference sequence).

V usage is TRBV2 and J usage is TRBJ1-1; D gene ambiguous. The CDR3 is 14 residues long. The germline V and J ends were trimmed by 5 bases and 1 base, with 11 bases remaining between them. Per the germline V gene, CDR1 is SNHLY and CDR2 is FYNNEI. This CDR3 is CASSWSRSNTEAFF. The CDR3 DNA follows: TGTGCCAGCAGTTGGAGTCGTTCGAACACTGAAGCTTTCTTT.

The J gene is TRBJ2-2, the V gene TRBV20-1; 7 bases are a match to TRBD1. Germline V gene sequence: CDR1 DFQATT, CDR2 SNEGSKA (reference sequence). The CDR3 is made up of 14 amino acids. Losses at the gene ends were 4 bases for V and 1 base for J; bases not matched to a gene: 3. This chain's CDR3 is CSAKRQGNTGELFF. CDR3 in DNA: TGCAGTGCTAAAAGACAGGGGAACACCGGGGAGCTGTTTTTT.

V and J are TRBV15 and TRBJ2-7; no firm D call. This CDR3 spans 14 amino acids. The ends were cut back, 5 bases at V and 0 bases at J, with 11 bases in the middle. Germline V lookup: CDR1 LNHNV, CDR2 YYDKDF (reference sequence). The chain's CDR3 is CATSRTDNSYEQYF. For the CDR3, the DNA is TGTGCCACCAGCCGTACAGACAACTCCTACGAGCAGTACTTC. The full variable domain, rest sourced from reference TRBV15 and TRBJ2-7, is DAMVIQNPRYQVTQFGKPVTLSCSQTLNHNVMYWYQQKSSQAPKLLFHYYDKDFNNEADTPDNFQSRRPNTSFCFLDIRSPGLGDTAMYLCATSRTDNSYEQYFGPGTRLTVT.

The J gene is TRBJ2-2, the V gene TRBV14; D is ambiguous. The germline V gene has CDR1 SGHDN and CDR2 FVKESK. This CDR3 spans 14 amino acids. V was cut by 6 bases and J by 0 bases, with 8 bases left in between. CDR3 nucleotide sequence: TGTGCCAGCAGGCGGTCCCCGAACACCGGGGAGCTGTTTTTT. Protein: CASRRSPNTGELFF.

This clonotype turned up a few times. V usage is TRBV18 and J usage is TRBJ2-3; D uncertain. This CDR3 is built from 13 residues. Trimming took 3 bases from V and 2 from J, leaving 6 bases between them. In germline, CDR1 is KGHSH, CDR2 LQKENI. The CDR3 sequence is CASSPLVTDTQYF. For the CDR3, the DNA is TGTGCCAGCTCACCTCTCGTCACAGATACGCAGTATTTT.

This clonotype was observed many times. The V call is TRBV12-3 or TRBV12-4, the J call TRBJ1-3, with D maybe TRBD1 (6 bases). Trimming took 5 bases from V and 0 from J, leaving 11 bases between them. CDR3 length: 15 residues. The CDR3 sequence is CASSPGTRSGNTIYF. CDR3 sequence (DNA): TGTGCCAGCAGTCCCGGGACACGCTCTGGAAACACCATATATTTT.

This clonotype was counted a few times. The genes are TRBV24-1 and TRBJ1-3; D is unresolved. The V gene lost 7 bases and the J gene lost 0 bases, with 9 bases spanning the gap. CDR1 and CDR2 (germline): KGHDR, SFDVKD. This CDR3 region has 14 residues. The CDR3 spells CATSPSGSGNTIYF. The CDR3 coding sequence is TGTGCCACCAGCCCGTCGGGCTCTGGAAACACCATATATTTT.

The chain carries TRBV4-1 and TRBJ2-4, with TRBD1 identical over 7 bases. The CDR3 runs to 15 residues. Trimming removed 5 bases from V and 4 bases from J; junction bases left unmatched: 8. Germline CDR1 and CDR2: MGHRA and YSYEKL. The CDR3: CASSDRQGGKNIQYF. The CDR3 nucleotides read TGCGCCAGCAGCGACCGACAGGGCGGGAAAAACATTCAGTACTTC.

In this sample, this clonotype turned up a few times. The J gene is TRBJ2-2, the V gene TRBV2, with D perhaps TRBD1 or TRBD2 (5 bases each). CDR1 is SNHLY, CDR2 FYNNEI, per germline. V was trimmed by 1 base and J by 6 bases, leaving 9 bases between them. CDR3 length equals 14 residues. Here the CDR3 DNA reads TGTGCCAGCAGTGAAGTCCGAGGGGCCGGGGAGCTGTTTTTT. This sequence encodes CASSEVRGAGELFF.